This note documents a single T cell receptor (beta chain) sequence. TCRdb re-processed the PCR reads through MiXCR. This table holds some 3,500 clones, 35% found once. The data originate from a study of metastatic and nonmetastatic thyroid tumors. Germline-derived CDR1 and CDR2 are SNHLY and FYNNEI. Trimming took 8 bases from V and 7 from J; bases not matched to a gene: 4. This CDR3 comprises 12 residues. Each patient came to thyroid surgery without any prior treatment (of any kind). This clonotype was obtained from a male donor with papillary thyroid cancer or a benign thyroid nodule (not recorded which). Some clones in this sample may be carry-over from other donors' samples. The V call is TRBV2, the J call TRBJ2-2, with TRBD2 matching 7 bases. The specimen sequenced was adjacent normal tissue. The CDR3 loop reads CASHWEGGELFF. The DNA of the CDR3 is TGTGCCAGCCATTGGGAGGGCGGGGAGCTGTTTTTT.